The entry below describes one TCR beta chain. Its antigen is unidentified. The method was immunoSEQ multiplex PCR; TCRdb's version includes in-frame clones alone and lacks a portion of them. Among approximately 82,000 clones listed, roughly 86% were seen once. Germline CDR1 reads MNHNS; CDR2 reads SASEGT. The V and J ends lost 7 bases and 5 bases respectively, with 19 bases between them. This CDR3 has 15 amino acids. This sample is drawn from a study of siplizumab effects on memory and regulatory T cells. Study outcomes and limitations: The Treg-derived share of mappable alloreactive CD4+ clones averaged approximately 71% with siplizumab and approximately 28% in controls.

This sequence joins TRBV6-1 and TRBJ2-3; D perhaps matches TRBD2 (7 bases). Sequencing was performed on Tregs sorted from blood. This clonotype was obtained from a human donor in good health. CDR3 sequence: CASIHGGGLGDTQYF. The CDR3, as DNA: TGTGCCAGCATTCATGGGGGGGGCCTGGGAGATACGCAGTATTTT.